The present TCR beta chain was sequenced within a study of siplizumab effects on memory and regulatory T cells. Libraries were prepared by immunoSEQ multiplex PCR; TCRdb keeps only in-frame clonotypes and omits some of them. The sample contains approximately 75,000 clones, approximately 93% of which appear only once. CDR3 length: 17 residues. Trimming at V came to 0 bases and at J to 5 bases, leaving 10 bases not matched to a gene. From germline, CDR1 is LNHNV and CDR2 YYDKDF (reference sequence). The TCR comes from a human donor in good health. The chain employs TRBV15 and TRBJ2-3; 8 positions agree with TRBD2. The sequencing input was CD8+ T cells sorted from blood. CDR3 loop: CATSRDISGAAGDTQYF. The DNA of the CDR3 is TGTGCCACCAGCAGAGATATTAGCGGGGCCGCGGGAGATACGCAGTATTTT. Full variable domain (rest looked up from reference TRBV15 and TRBJ2-3): DAMVIQNPRYQVTQFGKPVTLSCSQTLNHNVMYWYQQKSSQAPKLLFHYYDKDFNNEADTPDNFQSRRPNTSFCFLDIRSPGLGDTAMYLCATSRDISGAAGDTQYFGPGTRLTVL.